One and the same sample provided the 15 T cell receptor beta chains below, sequenced in a study of blood T cell repertoires in COVID-19. Clones were read by immunoSEQ multiplex PCR, and TCRdb kept only the in-frame ones, dropping some. The sample holds about 110,000 clones, 82% seen once. The sample taken for sequencing was peripheral blood. Every receptor here comes from a man between 65 and 85 years old with acute or convalescent COVID-19.

The sample holds one count of this clone. The gene calls are TRBV27 and TRBJ1-1; D remains ambiguous. Trimming removed 3 bases from V and 6 bases from J, with 11 bases in between. The germline gives CDR1 MNHEY, CDR2 SMNVEV (reference sequence). The CDR3 runs 13 residues. This chain's CDR3 is CASSFRVSAEAFF. CDR3 coding DNA: TGTGCCAGCAGTTTTCGGGTATCGGCTGAAGCTTTCTTT.

This clone was found a few times. This chain uses TRBV5-1 with TRBJ2-1; TRBD2 matches 15 bases. CDR1 and CDR2 from the germline V gene are SGHRS and YFSETQ. The CDR3 sequence is 17 residues long. The ends lost 4 bases at V and 4 bases at J; junction bases unmatched: 6. CDR3 DNA: TGCGCCAGCAGCCCCGGACTAGCGGGGGGGTTTTACAATGAGCAGTTCTTC. It codes for CASSPGLAGGFYNEQFF.

The chain recombines TRBV2 with TRBJ2-2; D remains unclear. This CDR3 contains 14 residues. The ends were cut back, 6 bases at V and 3 bases at J, with 11 bases in the middle. Germline V gene lookup returns CDR1 SNHLY and CDR2 FYNNEI. CDR3 sequence (DNA): TGTGCCAGCAGGGTTCAGGTTGACACCGGGGAGCTGTTTTTT. It is translated as CASRVQVDTGELFF.

The chain recombines TRBV6-1 with TRBJ1-3; 10 positions match TRBD1. This CDR3 is 18 amino acids long. The V and J ends lost 6 bases and 2 bases, in that order; junction bases with no gene match: 13. Germline values: CDR1 MNHNS, CDR2 SASEGT. Written as DNA, the CDR3 is TGTGCCAGCAGAGAATCCCGGGACAGGGGACTTGCTGGAAACACCATATATTTT. Its translation: CASRESRDRGLAGNTIYF.

The genes are TRBV6-5 and TRBJ1-5, with a weak D call TRBD1 (5 bases). Germline V gives CDR1 MNHEY, CDR2 SVGAGI. V was shortened by 6 bases and J by 3 bases, with 12 bases between the two germline ends. The CDR3 is 14 amino acids. CDR3 protein: CASRLQGLNQPQHF. The CDR3 DNA is TGTGCCAGCAGACTTCAGGGCCTCAATCAGCCCCAGCATTTT.

The rearrangement joins TRBV21-1 to TRBJ2-2; the table's TRBD1 call for D was not verified on the DNA. TRBV21-1 is assigned pseudogene status. The CDR3 is 13 residues long. CDR3 sequence reads: CASCSGTGGELFF. CDR3 bases: TGTGCCAGCTGTTCCGGGACAGGCGGGGAGCTGTTTTTT.

The chain recombines TRBV7-3 with TRBJ2-2; D not resolved. Germline CDR1 reads SGHTA; CDR2 reads FQGTGA. This CDR3 has 15 residues. Trimming shortened V by 4 bases and J by 2 bases, and 11 bases separated the two germline ends. CDR3 loop: CASSSFGSNTGELFF. CDR3 DNA sequence: TGTGCCAGCAGCTCTTTCGGGTCTAACACCGGGGAGCTGTTTTTT.

The rearrangement joins TRBV2 to TRBJ2-7; TRBD1 agrees at 7 bases. V trimming: 8 bases; J trimming: 3 bases; junction bases outside the gene matches: 7. Germline V gene sequence: CDR1 SNHLY, CDR2 FYNNEI. The CDR3 contains 13 residues. CDR3 sequence: CASLRDSSYEQYF. The CDR3 DNA reads as TGTGCCAGCCTACGGGACAGCAGCTACGAGCAGTACTTC.

The genes are TRBV10-3 and TRBJ2-1; the match to TRBD1 covers 7 bases. The CDR3 consists of 13 residues. From germline, CDR1 is ENHRY and CDR2 SYGVKD. V dropped 0 bases and J dropped 15; count of bases not matched to a gene: 8. In DNA, the CDR3 is TGTGCCATCAGTGAGTCCGAGGGGGCGGCGGGGTTCTTC. The encoded protein is CAISESEGAAGFF.

The V and J genes are TRBV11-2 and TRBJ1-1; D is ambiguous. CDR3 length equals 18 residues. V lost 0 bases and J 6 bases, leaving 23 bases between the germline ends. Germline V gene lookup returns CDR1 SGHAT and CDR2 FQNNGV. CDR3 amino acids: CASSLERPSWGNSAEAFF. The CDR3 DNA reads as TGTGCCAGCAGCTTAGAACGCCCCTCATGGGGAAATAGCGCTGAAGCTTTCTTT.

This clone was counted between two and nine times. This chain links TRBV4-1 with TRBJ1-3; D ambiguous. The CDR3 totals 18 residues. The germline V gene has CDR1 MGHRA and CDR2 YSYEKL. V lost 0 bases and J 0 bases, leaving 15 bases between the germline ends. The CDR3 loop reads CASSQEGGQPLSGNTIYF. DNA of the CDR3: TGCGCCAGCAGCCAAGAAGGAGGGCAACCCCTCTCTGGAAACACCATATATTTT.

The V call is TRBV9, the J call TRBJ2-5; weak D call: TRBD2 (6 bases). The germline gives CDR1 SGDLS, CDR2 YYNGEE. This CDR3 contains 16 residues. V lost 0 bases and J 0 bases, leaving 12 bases between the germline ends. The CDR3 sequence is CASSVDAGSYQETQYF. CDR3 DNA sequence: TGTGCCAGCAGCGTAGACGCGGGATCGTACCAAGAGACCCAGTACTTC.

The genes are TRBV19 and TRBJ2-4; tentatively, D is TRBD2 (5 bases). Trimming took 3 bases from V and 7 from J, leaving 16 bases between them. CDR3 length: 15 residues. From germline, CDR1 is LNHDA and CDR2 SQIVND (reference sequence). In DNA form, the CDR3 reads TGTGCCAGTAGTATCGATGTGAGGGATCGGAACATTCAGTACTTC. Protein product: CASSIDVRDRNIQYF.

The genes are TRBV11-3 and TRBJ2-3, with D perhaps matching TRBD2 (6 bases). Germline CDR1 and CDR2: SGHNT and YENEEA. The CDR3 has 14 amino acids. V lost 2 bases and J 2 bases, leaving 8 bases between the germline ends. In DNA form, the CDR3 reads TGTGCCAGCAGCTTACGCGGGGCCACAGATACGCAGTATTTT. This gives the protein CASSLRGATDTQYF.

In its sample, this clone was seen a few times. The genes are TRBV18 and TRBJ1-1; D is unclear. Germline V CDR1 and CDR2: KGHSH, LQKENI. The CDR3 consists of 14 residues. The V gene lost 3 bases and the J gene lost 1 base, with 9 bases spanning the gap. DNA of the CDR3: TGTGCCAGCTCACCTACAGAGACGAACACTGAAGCTTTCTTT. Translated, it gives CASSPTETNTEAFF.